These T cell receptor beta chains were read from a single sample in a study of cytomegalovirus exposure and HLA in healthy donors. Assay used: immunoSEQ multiplex PCR; TCRdb lists only in-frame clones, some missing. The data contain about 150,000 clones, approximately 80% of them singletons. Sequenced input: PBMCs. These receptors were obtained from a man younger than 40 in good health and CMV-seropositive. CDR3s include the opening cysteine and the closing phenylalanine or tryptophan. D genes are given only for firm matches. A clone size is listed for some rows: how often the clone was seen (once, few, many), or a class if it is expanded.

J gene | V gene | D gene | clone size | CDR3 protein | CDR3 DNA
TRBJ2-7 | TRBV20-1 | . | few | CSVRTFYEQYF | TGCAGTGTTAGGACTTTTTACGAGCAGTACTTC
TRBJ2-3 | TRBV30 | . | . | CAWSQSGDTQYF | TGTGCCTGGAGCCAGAGCGGGGATACGCAGTATTTT
TRBJ1-4 | TRBV15 | . | . | CATSDRPTVNEKLFF | TGTGCCACCAGCGACAGGCCCACCGTTAATGAAAAACTGTTTTTT
TRBJ2-7 | TRBV19 | TRBD2 | . | CASSIVAGESYEQYF | TGTGCCAGTAGTATAGTGGCGGGAGAGTCATACGAGCAGTACTTC
TRBJ1-1 | TRBV7-9 | . | . | CASSLTDPTSTEAFF | TGTGCCAGCAGCTTGACAGATCCAACGAGCACTGAAGCTTTCTTT
TRBJ2-3 | TRBV7-7 | TRBD2 | . | CASSPGLAGAADTQYF | TGTGCTAGCAGCCCAGGCCTAGCGGGAGCCGCCGATACGCAGTATTTT
TRBJ2-1 | TRBV7-9 | TRBD2 | once | CASSLARRLAVLYNEQFF | TGTGCCAGCAGCTTAGCGCGAAGACTAGCGGTCTTATACAATGAGCAGTTCTTC
TRBJ2-1 | TRBV28 | TRBD2 | . | CASRTGTSGTEQFF | TGTGCCAGCAGGACCGGGACTAGCGGTACTGAGCAGTTCTTC
TRBJ1-6 | TRBV4-1 | . | . | CASSQERYNSPLHF | TGCGCCAGCAGCCAAGAACGGTATAATTCACCCCTCCACTTT
TRBJ2-5 | TRBV25-1 | . | few | CASSRRDLYQETQYF | TGTGCCAGCAGCCGGCGGGACTTGTACCAAGAGACCCAGTACTTC
TRBJ2-2 | TRBV6-6 | . | . | CASSPAQGGTGELFF | TGTGCCAGCAGTCCGGCGCAGGGTGGGACCGGGGAGCTGTTTTTT
TRBJ1-3 | TRBV10-3 | . | . | CAISDREANTIYF | TGTGCCATCAGTGACAGGGAAGCAAACACCATATATTTT
TRBJ1-1 | TRBV2 | TRBD1 | . | CASSRDRVDTEAFF | TGTGCCAGCAGCAGAGACAGGGTTGACACTGAAGCTTTCTTT
TRBJ2-5 | TRBV27 | TRBD2 | . | CASSPPGLAGGETQYF | TGTGCCAGCAGTCCCCCGGGACTAGCGGGAGGGGAGACCCAGTACTTC
TRBJ1-4 | TRBV7-8 | . | . | CASGASNEKLFF | TGTGCCAGCGGGGCGAGTAATGAAAAACTGTTTTTT
TRBJ2-7 | TRBV4-1 | . | few | CASSPDGPEGEQYF | TGCGCCAGCAGCCCCGACGGACCGGAGGGCGAGCAGTACTTC
TRBJ2-7 | TRBV5-8 | . | . | CASSLGWELTKSEQYF | TGTGCCAGCAGCTTGGGGTGGGAGCTTACCAAGAGTGAGCAGTACTTC
TRBJ1-5 | TRBV11-2 | . | . | CASSLGGGGTQHF | TGTGCCAGCAGCTTAGGGGGGGGCGGGACCCAGCATTTT
TRBJ2-6 | TRBV11-2 | . | . | CASSIRQGANVLTF | TGTGCCAGCAGCATACGACAGGGGGCCAACGTCCTGACTTTC
TRBJ2-2 | TRBV19 | . | . | CASSPQAATGELFF | TGTGCCAGTAGTCCCCAGGCAGCCACCGGGGAGCTGTTTTTT
TRBJ1-1 | TRBV29-1 | TRBD1 | . | CSATGQGSTEAFF | TGTAGCGCTACCGGACAGGGGTCGACTGAAGCTTTCTTT
TRBJ2-1 | TRBV6-6 | . | . | CASSYSGEQFF | TGTGCCAGCAGTTACAGCGGTGAGCAGTTCTTC
TRBJ1-1 | TRBV5-4 | . | . | CASSFVGSNTEAFF | TGTGCCAGCAGCTTCGTGGGCAGTAACACTGAAGCTTTCTTT